The clone carrying this T cell receptor (beta chain) has a handful of counts. What it binds is not known. Between the trimmed V and J ends, which lost 3 bases and 8 bases, there was a span of 14 bases. This CDR3 is 15 amino acids long. CDR1 is MDHEN and CDR2 is SYDVKM in the germline V gene. This entry belongs to a study of cytomegalovirus exposure and HLA in healthy donors. General study points: The study dropped some indistinguishable V segments, TRBV6-2 and TRBV6-3 among them. Productive status was seen about 90% or about 30% of the time for most TCR beta V segments in an earlier analysis.

This PCR relied on a set of 60 Vbeta primers and 13 Jbeta primers. The data were produced by immunoSEQ multiplex PCR, yet TCRdb's version contains in-frame clones alone and is incomplete. The table has under 200,000 clones, roughly 13% seen once. This clonotype was obtained from a man aged 50 to 60 in good health and CMV-seropositive. This chain links TRBV28 with TRBJ1-6; D remains ambiguous. Input material: PBMCs. Here the CDR3 DNA reads TGTGCCAGCAGTTTGCCTCTGAGGCGTCATTCACCCCTCCACTTT. It codes for CASSLPLRRHSPLHF.